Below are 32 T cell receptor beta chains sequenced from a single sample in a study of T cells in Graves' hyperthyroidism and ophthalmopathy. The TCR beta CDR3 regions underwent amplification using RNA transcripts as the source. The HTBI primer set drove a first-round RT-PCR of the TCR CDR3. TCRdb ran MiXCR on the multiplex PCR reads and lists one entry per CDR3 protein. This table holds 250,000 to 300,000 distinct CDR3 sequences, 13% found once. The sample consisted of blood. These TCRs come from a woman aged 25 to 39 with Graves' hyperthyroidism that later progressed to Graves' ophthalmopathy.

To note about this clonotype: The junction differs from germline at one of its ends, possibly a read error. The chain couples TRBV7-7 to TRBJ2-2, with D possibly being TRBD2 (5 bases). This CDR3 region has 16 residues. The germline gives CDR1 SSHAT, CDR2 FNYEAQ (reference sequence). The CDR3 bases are TGTGCTAGCAGCCGCCCGGGCGGGCTTGACACCGGGGAGCTGTTTTTT. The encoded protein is CASSRPGGLDTGELFF.

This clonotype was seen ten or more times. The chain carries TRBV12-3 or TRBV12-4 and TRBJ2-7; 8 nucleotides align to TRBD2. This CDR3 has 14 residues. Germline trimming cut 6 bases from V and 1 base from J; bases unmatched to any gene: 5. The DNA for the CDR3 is TGTGCCAGCAGCCCCCAGCGGGGGTCCTACGAGCAGTACTTC. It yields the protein CASSPQRGSYEQYF.

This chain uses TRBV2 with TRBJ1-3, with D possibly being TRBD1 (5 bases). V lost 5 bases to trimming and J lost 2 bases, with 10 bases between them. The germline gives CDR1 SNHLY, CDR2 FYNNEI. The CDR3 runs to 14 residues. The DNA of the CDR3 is TGTGCCAGCAGTTTGAAGGGGCCTGGAAACACCATATATTTT. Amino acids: CASSLKGPGNTIYF.

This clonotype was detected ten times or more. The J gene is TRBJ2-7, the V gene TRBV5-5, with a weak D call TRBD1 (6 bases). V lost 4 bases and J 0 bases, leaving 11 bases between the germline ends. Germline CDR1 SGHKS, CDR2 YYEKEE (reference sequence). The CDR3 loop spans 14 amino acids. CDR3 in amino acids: CASSPGAGSYEQYF. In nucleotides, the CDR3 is TGTGCCAGCAGCCCAGGGGCGGGCTCCTACGAGCAGTACTTC.

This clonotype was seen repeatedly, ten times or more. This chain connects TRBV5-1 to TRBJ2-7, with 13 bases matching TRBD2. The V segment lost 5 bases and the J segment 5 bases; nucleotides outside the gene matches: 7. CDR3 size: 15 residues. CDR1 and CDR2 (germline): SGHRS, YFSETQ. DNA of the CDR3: TGCGCCAGCAGAAGACTAGCGGGAGGTTTTGACGAGCAGTACTTC. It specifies CASRRLAGGFDEQYF. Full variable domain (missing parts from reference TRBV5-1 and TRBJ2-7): KAGVTQTPRYLIKTRGQQVTLSCSPISGHRSVSWYQQTPGQGLQFLFEYFSETQRNKGNFPGRFSGRQFSNSRSEMNVSTLELGDSALYLCASRRLAGGFDEQYFGPGTRLTVT.

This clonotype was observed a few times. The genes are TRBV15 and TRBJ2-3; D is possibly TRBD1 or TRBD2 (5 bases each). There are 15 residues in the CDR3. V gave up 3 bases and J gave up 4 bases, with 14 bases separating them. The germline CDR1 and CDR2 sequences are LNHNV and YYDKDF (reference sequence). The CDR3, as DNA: TGTGCCACCAGCAGTCCAAGAGGGGCCTCAGATACGCAGTATTTT. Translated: CATSSPRGASDTQYF.

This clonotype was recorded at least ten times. Here the CDR3 reads CASSLEGSGKGTDTQYF. CDR3 nucleotides: TGTGCCAGCAGCTTAGAAGGAAGCGGCAAAGGCACAGATACGCAGTATTTT. The chain links TRBV7-6 to TRBJ2-3; maybe TRBD2 (5 bases). V was pared by 1 base and J by 1 base, with 15 bases between. The CDR3 runs to 17 residues. The germline V gene encodes CDR1 SGHVS and CDR2 FNYEAQ.

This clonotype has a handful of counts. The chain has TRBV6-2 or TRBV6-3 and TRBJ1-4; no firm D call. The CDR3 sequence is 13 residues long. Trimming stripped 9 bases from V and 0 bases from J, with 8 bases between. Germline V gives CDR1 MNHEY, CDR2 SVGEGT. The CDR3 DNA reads TGTGCCAGTGGCGGGGCAACTAATGAAAAACTGTTTTTT. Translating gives CASGGATNEKLFF.

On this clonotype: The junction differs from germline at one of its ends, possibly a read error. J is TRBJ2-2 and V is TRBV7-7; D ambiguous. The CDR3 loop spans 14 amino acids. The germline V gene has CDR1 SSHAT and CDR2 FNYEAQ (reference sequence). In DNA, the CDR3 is TGTGCTAGCAGCTTAAGTCAGGACACCGGGGAGCTGTTTTTT. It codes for CASSLSQDTGELFF.

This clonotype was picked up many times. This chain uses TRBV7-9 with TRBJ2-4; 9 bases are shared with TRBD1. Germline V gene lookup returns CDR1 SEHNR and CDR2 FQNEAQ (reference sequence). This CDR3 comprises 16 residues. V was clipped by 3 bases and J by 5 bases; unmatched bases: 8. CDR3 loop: CASSFGTGLYQNIQYF. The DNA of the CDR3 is TGTGCCAGCAGCTTCGGGACAGGGTTATATCAAAACATTCAGTACTTC.

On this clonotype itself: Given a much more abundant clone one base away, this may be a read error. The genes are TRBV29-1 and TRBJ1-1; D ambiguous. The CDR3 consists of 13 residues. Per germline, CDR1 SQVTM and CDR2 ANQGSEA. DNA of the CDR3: TGCAGCATTGAACGGGTACTCTCAGCTGAAGCTTTCTTT. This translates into CSIERVLSAEAFF.

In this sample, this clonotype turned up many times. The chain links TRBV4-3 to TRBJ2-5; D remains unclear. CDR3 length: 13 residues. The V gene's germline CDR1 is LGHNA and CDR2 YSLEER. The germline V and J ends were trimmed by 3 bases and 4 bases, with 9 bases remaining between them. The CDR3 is CASSQAVGETQYF. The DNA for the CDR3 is TGCGCCAGCAGCCAGGCGGTGGGAGAGACCCAGTACTTC.

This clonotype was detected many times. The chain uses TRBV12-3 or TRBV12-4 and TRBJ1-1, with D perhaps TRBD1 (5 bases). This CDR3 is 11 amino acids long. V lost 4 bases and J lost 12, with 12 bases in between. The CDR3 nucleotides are TGTGCCAGCAGTTGGGGCGACGATTCTTTCTTT. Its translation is CASSWGDDSFF.

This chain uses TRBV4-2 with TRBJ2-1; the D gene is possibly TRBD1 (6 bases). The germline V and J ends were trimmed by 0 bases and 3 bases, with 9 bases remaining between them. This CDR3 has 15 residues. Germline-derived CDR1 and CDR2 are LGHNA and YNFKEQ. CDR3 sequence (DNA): TGTGCCAGCAGCCAAGATCGGGACAACTACAATGAGCAGTTCTTC. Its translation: CASSQDRDNYNEQFF.

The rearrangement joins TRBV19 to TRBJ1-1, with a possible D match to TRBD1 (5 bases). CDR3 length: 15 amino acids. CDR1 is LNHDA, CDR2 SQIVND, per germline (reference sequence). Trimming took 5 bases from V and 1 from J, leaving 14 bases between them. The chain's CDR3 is CASSPSWTQNTEAFF. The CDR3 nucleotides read TGTGCCAGTAGTCCCTCATGGACACAGAACACTGAAGCTTTCTTT. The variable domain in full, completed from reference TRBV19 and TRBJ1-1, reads DGGITQSPKYLFRKEGQNVTLSCEQNLNHDAMYWYRQDPGQGLRLIYYSQIVNDFQKGDIAEGYSVSREKKESFPLTVTSAQKNPTAFYLCASSPSWTQNTEAFFGQGTRLTVV.

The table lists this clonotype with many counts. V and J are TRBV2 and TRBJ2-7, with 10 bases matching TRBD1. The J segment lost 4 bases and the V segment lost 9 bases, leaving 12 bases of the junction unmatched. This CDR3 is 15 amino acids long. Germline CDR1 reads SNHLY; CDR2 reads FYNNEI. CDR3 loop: CARGPQGTGVYEQYF. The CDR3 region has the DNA TGTGCCAGGGGGCCGCAAGGGACAGGGGTATACGAGCAGTACTTC.

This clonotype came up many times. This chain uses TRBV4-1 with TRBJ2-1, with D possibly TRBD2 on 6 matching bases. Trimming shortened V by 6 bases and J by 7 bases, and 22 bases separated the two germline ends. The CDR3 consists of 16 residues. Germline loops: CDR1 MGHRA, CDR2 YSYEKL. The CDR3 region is CASRRTGTGLSNEQFF. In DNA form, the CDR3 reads TGCGCCAGCAGAAGAACCGGGACTGGACTTAGTAATGAGCAGTTCTTC.

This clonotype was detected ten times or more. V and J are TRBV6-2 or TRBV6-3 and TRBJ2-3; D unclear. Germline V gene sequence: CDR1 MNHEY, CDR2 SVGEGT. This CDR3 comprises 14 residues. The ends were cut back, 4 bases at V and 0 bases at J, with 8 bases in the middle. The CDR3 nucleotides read TGTGCCAGCAGTTCAGCAGAAAGCACAGATACGCAGTATTTT. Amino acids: CASSSAESTDTQYF.

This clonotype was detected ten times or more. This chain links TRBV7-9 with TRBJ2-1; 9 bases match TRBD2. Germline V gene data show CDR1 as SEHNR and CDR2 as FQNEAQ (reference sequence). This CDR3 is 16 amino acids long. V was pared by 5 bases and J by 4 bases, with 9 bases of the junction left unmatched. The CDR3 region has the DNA TGTGCCAGCAGCCCTCGAACTAGCGGGTGGTACAATGAGCAGTTCTTC. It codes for CASSPRTSGWYNEQFF.

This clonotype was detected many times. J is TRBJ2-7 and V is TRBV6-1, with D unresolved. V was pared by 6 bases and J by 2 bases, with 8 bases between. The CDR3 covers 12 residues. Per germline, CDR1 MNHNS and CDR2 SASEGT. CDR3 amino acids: CASRTDPYEQYF. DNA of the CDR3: TGTGCCAGCAGGACGGATCCCTACGAGCAGTACTTC.

CDR3 protein: CASSQEAGVSSYEQYF. CDR3 coding DNA: TGTGCCAGCAGCCAGGAGGCCGGCGTTAGCTCCTACGAGCAGTACTTC. V and J are TRBV4-2 and TRBJ2-7; possibly TRBD2 for D (5 bases). The CDR3 contains 16 residues. Germline assignment: CDR1 LGHNA and CDR2 YNFKEQ. Between the trimmed V and J ends, which lost 3 bases and 0 bases, there was a span of 15 bases.

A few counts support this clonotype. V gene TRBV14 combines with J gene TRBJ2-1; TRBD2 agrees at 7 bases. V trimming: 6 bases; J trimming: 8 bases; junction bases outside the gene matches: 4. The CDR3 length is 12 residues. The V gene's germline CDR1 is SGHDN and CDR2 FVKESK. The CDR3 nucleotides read TGTGCCAGCAGTTTTGCGGGGGATGAGCAGTTCTTC. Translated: CASSFAGDEQFF.

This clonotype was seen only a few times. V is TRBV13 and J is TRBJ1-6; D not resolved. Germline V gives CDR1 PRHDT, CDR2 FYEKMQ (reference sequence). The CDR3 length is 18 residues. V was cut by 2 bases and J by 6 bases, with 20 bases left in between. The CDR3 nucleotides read TGTGCCAGCAGCTTATCATCCAGGACTACCCTCTTTAATTCACCCCTCCACTTT. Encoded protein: CASSLSSRTTLFNSPLHF.

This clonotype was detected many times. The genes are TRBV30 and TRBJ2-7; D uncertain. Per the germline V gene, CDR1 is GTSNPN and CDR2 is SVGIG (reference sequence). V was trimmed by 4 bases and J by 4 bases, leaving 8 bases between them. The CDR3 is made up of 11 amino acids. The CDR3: CAWKTGYEQYF. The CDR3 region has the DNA TGTGCCTGGAAAACGGGTTACGAGCAGTACTTC.

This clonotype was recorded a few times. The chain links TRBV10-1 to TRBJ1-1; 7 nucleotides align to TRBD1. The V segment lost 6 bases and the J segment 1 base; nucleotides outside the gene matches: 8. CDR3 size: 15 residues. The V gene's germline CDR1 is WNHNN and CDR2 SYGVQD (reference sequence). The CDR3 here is CASRKPGQKNTEAFF. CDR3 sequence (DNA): TGCGCCAGCAGAAAACCGGGACAGAAGAACACTGAAGCTTTCTTT.

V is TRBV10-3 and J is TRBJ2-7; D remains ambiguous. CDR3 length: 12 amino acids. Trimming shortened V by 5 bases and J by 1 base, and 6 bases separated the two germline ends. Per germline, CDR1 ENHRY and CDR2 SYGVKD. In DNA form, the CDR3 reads TGTGCCATCAGTTTCGATTCCTACGAGCAGTACTTC. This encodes CAISFDSYEQYF.

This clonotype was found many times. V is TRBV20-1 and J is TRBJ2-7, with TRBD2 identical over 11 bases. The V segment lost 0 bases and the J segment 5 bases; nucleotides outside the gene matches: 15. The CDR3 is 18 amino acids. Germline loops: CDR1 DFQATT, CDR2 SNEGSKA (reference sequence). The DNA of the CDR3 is TGCAGTGCTAGAGATAAAAGTTGGGCTACTAGCGGGAGTAACGAGCAGTACTTC. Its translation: CSARDKSWATSGSNEQYF.

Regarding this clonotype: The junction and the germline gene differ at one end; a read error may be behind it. CDR3 residues: CARSIRQGTVQETQYF. Written as DNA, the CDR3 is TGTGCCAGGAGTATACGCCAGGGGACGGTCCAAGAGACCCAGTACTTC. The J gene is TRBJ2-5, the V gene TRBV19; a possible D gene is TRBD1 (6 bases). Per germline, CDR1 LNHDA and CDR2 SQIVND (reference sequence). This CDR3 contains 16 residues.

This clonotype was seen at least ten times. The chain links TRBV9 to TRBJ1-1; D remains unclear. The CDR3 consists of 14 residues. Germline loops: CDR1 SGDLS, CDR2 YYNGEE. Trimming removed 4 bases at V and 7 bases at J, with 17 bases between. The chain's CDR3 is CASSPPAKQDEAFF. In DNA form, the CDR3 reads TGTGCCAGCAGCCCCCCGGCCAAGCAAGATGAAGCTTTCTTT.

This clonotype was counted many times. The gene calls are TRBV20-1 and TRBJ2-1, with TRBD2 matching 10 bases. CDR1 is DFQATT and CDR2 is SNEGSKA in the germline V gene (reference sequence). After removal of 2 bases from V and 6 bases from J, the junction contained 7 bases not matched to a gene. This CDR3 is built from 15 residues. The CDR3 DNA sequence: TGCAGTGCTAGACCCCTAGCGGGAGTCGGCAATGAGCAGTTCTTC. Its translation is CSARPLAGVGNEQFF.

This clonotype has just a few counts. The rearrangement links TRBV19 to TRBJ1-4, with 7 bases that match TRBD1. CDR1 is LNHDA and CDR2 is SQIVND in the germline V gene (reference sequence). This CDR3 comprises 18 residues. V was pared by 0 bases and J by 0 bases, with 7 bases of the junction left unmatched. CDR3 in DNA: TGTGCCAGTAGTATAGAGACAGGGACGGTGGCAACTAATGAAAAACTGTTTTTT. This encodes CASSIETGTVATNEKLFF. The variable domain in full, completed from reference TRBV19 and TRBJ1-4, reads DGGITQSPKYLFRKEGQNVTLSCEQNLNHDAMYWYRQDPGQGLRLIYYSQIVNDFQKGDIAEGYSVSREKKESFPLTVTSAQKNPTAFYLCASSIETGTVATNEKLFFGSGTQLSVL.

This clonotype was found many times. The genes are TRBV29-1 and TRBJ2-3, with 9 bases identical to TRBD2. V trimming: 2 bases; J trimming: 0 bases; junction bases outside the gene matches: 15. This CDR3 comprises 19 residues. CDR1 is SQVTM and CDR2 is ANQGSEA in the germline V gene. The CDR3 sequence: CSVELAGTDLKSSTDTQYF. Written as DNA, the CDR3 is TGCAGCGTTGAACTAGCGGGGACGGATCTAAAGTCTAGCACAGATACGCAGTATTTT.